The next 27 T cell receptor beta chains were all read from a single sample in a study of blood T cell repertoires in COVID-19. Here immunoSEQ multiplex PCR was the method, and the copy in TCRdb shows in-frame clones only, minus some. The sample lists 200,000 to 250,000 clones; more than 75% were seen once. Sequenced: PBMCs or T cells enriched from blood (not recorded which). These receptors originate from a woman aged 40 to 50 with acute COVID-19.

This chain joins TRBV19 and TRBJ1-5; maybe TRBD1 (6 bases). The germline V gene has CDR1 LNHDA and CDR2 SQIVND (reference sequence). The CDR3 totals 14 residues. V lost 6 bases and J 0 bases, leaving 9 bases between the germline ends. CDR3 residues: CASRRQDSNQPQHF. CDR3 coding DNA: TGTGCCAGTAGGCGACAGGATAGCAATCAGCCCCAGCATTTT.

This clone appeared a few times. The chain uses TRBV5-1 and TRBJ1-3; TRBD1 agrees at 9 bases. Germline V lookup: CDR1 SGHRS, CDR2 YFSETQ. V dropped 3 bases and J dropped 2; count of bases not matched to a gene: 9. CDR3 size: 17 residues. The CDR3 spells CASSSGTGIATGNTIYF. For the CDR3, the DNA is TGCGCCAGCAGCTCCGGGACAGGGATCGCAACTGGAAACACCATATATTTT.

CDR3 DNA: TGTGCCAGCGCCCCTACAGGGAGCTCACCCCTCCACTTT. This translates into CASAPTGSSPLHF. V gene TRBV28 combines with J gene TRBJ1-6; D might be TRBD1 (6 bases). The CDR3 runs 13 residues. The germline V gene has CDR1 MDHEN and CDR2 SYDVKM. Trimming cost V 8 bases and J 10 bases, with 15 bases left between them.

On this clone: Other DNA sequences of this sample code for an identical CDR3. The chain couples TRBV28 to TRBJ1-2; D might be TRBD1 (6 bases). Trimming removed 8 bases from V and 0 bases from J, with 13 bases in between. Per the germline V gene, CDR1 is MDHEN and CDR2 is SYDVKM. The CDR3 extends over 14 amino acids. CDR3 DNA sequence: TGTGCCAGCTCATTAGGGGGGGCTAACTATGGCTACACCTTC. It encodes CASSLGGANYGYTF.

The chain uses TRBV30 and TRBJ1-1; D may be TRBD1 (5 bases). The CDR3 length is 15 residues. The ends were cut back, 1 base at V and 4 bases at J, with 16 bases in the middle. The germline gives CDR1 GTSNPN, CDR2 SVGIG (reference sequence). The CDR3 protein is CAWSAVMSGATEAFF. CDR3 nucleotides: TGTGCCTGGAGTGCGGTCATGAGCGGGGCCACTGAAGCTTTCTTT. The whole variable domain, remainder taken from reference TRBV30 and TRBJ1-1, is SQTIHQWPATLVQPVGSPLSLECTVEGTSNPNLYWYRQAAGRGLQLLFYSVGIGQISSEVPQNLSASRPQDRQFILSSKKLLLSDSGFYLCAWSAVMSGATEAFFGQGTRLTVV.

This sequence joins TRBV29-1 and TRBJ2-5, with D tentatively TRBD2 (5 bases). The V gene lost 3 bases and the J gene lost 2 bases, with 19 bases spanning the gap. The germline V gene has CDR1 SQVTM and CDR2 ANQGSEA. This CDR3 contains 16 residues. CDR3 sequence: CSVEVRLLATQETQYF. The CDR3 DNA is TGCAGCGTTGAGGTTCGATTGCTAGCCACACAAGAGACCCAGTACTTC.

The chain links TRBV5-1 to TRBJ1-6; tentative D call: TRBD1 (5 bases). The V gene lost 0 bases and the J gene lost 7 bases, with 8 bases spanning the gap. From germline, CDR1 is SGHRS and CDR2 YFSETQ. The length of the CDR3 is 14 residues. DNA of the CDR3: TGCGCCAGCAGCTTGGGACAGCTCAATTCACCCCTCCACTTT. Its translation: CASSLGQLNSPLHF.

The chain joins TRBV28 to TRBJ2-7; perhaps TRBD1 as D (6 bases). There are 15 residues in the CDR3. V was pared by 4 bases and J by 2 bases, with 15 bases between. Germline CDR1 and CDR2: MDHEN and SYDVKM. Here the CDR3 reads CASSSFNRATYEQYF. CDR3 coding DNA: TGTGCCAGCAGTTCGTTCAACAGGGCAACCTACGAGCAGTACTTC.

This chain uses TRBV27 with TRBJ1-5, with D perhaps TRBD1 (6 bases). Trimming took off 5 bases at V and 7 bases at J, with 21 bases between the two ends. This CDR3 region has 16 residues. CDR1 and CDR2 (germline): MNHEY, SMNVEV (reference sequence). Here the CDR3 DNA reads TGTGCCAGCAGTCTGCCTGAGACAGGCTTGGAACAGCCCCAGCATTTT. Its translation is CASSLPETGLEQPQHF.

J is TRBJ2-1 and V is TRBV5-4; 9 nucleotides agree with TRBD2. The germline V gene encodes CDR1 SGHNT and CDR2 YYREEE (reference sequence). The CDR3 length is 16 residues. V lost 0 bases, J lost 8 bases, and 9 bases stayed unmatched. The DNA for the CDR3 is TGTGCCAGCAGCTTGGAAAGCGGGAGGCCGGGCCATGAGCAGTTCTTC. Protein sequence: CASSLESGRPGHEQFF.

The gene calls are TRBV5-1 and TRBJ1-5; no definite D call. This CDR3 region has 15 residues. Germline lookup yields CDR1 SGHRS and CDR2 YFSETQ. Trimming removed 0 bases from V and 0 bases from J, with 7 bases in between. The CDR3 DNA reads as TGCGCCAGCAGCTTGGTTGGCAATAGCAATCAGCCCCAGCATTTT. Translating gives CASSLVGNSNQPQHF.

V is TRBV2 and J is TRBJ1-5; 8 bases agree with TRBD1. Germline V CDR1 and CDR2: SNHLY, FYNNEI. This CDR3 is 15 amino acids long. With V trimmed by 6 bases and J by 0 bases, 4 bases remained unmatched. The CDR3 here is CASSQDRGSNQPQHF. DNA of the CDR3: TGTGCCAGCAGCCAAGACAGGGGTAGCAATCAGCCCCAGCATTTT.

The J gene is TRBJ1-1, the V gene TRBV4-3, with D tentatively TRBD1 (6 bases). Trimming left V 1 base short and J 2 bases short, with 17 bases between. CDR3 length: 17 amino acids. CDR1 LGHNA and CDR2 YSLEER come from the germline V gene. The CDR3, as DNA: TGCGCCAGCAGCCAAGCTATTAACAGGGTGTACAACACTGAAGCTTTCTTT. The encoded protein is CASSQAINRVYNTEAFF.

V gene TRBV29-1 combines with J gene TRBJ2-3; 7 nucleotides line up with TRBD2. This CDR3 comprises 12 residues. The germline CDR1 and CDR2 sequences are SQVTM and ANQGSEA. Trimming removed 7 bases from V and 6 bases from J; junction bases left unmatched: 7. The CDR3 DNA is TGCAGCGCCGGACTAGGAGGGGATACGCAGTATTTT. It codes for CSAGLGGDTQYF.

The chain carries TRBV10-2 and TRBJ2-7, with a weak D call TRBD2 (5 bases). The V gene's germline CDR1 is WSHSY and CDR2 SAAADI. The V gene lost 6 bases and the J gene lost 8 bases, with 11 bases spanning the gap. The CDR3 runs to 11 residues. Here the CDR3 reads CASRELEKQYF. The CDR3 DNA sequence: TGCGCCAGCAGGGAACTAGAGAAGCAGTACTTC.

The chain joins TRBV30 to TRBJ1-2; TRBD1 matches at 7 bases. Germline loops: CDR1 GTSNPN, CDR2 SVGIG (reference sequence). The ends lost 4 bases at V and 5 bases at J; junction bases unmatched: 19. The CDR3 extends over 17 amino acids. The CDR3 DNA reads TGTGCCTGGACCAGTCTCCAGGGGGTTCATTCGTCGTATGGCTACACCTTC. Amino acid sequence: CAWTSLQGVHSSYGYTF.

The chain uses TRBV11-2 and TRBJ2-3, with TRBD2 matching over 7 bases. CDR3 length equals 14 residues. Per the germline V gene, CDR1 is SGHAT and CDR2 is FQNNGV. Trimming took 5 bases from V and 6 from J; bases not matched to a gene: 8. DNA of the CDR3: TGTGCCAGCAGCCCCCCCCTAGCGGTCGATACGCAGTATTTT. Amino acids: CASSPPLAVDTQYF. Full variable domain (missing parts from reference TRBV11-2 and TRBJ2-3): EAGVAQSPRYKIIEKRQSVAFWCNPISGHATLYWYQQILGQGPKLLIQFQNNGVVDDSQLPKDRFSAERLKGVDSTLKIQPAKLEDSAVYLCASSPPLAVDTQYFGPGTRLTVL.

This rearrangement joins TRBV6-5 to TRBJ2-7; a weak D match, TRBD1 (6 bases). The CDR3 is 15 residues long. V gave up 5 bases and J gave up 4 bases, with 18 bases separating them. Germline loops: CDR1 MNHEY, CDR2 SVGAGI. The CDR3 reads CASSNGQLGQYEQYF. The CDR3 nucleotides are TGTGCCAGCAGTAACGGACAGCTAGGCCAGTACGAGCAGTACTTC.

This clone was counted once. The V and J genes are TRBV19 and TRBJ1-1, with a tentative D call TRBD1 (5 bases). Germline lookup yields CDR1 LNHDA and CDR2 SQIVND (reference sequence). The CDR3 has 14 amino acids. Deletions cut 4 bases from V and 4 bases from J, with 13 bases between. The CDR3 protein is CASSSPGLITEAFF. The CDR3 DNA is TGTGCCAGTAGTAGCCCGGGACTGATCACTGAAGCTTTCTTT.

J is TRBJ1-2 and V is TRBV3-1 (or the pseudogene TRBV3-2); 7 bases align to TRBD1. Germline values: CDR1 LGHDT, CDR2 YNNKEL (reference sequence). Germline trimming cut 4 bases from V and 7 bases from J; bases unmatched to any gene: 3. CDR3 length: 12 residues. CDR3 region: CASSPTGSGYTF. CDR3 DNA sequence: TGTGCCAGCAGCCCGACAGGGTCTGGCTACACCTTC.

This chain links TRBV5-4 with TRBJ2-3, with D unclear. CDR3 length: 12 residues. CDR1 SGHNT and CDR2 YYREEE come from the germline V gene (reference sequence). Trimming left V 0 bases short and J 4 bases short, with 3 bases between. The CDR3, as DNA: TGTGCCAGCAGCTTGGTATCAGATACGCAGTATTTT. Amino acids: CASSLVSDTQYF. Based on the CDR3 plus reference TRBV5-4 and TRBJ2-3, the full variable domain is ETGVTQSPTHLIKTRGQQVTLRCSSQSGHNTVSWYQQALGQGPQFIFQYYREEENGRGNFPPRFSGLQFPNYSSELNVNALELDDSALYLCASSLVSDTQYFGPGTRLTVL.

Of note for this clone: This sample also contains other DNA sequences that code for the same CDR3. The CDR3 DNA reads as TGTGCCAGTACCGGGACAGGGGGCAATCAGCCCCAGCATTTT. Translation gives CASTGTGGNQPQHF. The chain uses TRBV19 and TRBJ1-5; 10 positions agree with TRBD1. Germline loops: CDR1 LNHDA, CDR2 SQIVND (reference sequence). Trimming took 7 bases from V and 2 from J; bases not matched to a gene: 2. This CDR3 region has 14 residues.

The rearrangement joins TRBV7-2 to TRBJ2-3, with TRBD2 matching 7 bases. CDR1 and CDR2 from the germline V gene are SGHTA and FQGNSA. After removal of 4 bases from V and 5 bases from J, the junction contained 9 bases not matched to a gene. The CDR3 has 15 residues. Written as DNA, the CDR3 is TGTGCCAGCAGCTCGGGGGGTCCGCCGGGAGATACGCAGTATTTT. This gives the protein CASSSGGPPGDTQYF. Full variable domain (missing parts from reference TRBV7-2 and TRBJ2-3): GAGVSQSPSNKVTEKGKDVELRCDPISGHTALYWYRQSLGQGLEFLIYFQGNSAPDKSGLPSDRFSAERTGGSVSTLTIQRTQQEDSAVYLCASSSGGPPGDTQYFGPGTRLTVL.

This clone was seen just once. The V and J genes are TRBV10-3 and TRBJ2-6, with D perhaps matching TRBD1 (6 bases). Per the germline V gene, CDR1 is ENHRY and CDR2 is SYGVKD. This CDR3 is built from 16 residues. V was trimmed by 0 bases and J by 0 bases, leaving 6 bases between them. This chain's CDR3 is CAISESGHSGANVLTF. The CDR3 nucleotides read TGTGCCATCAGTGAGTCGGGACACTCTGGGGCCAACGTCCTGACTTTC.

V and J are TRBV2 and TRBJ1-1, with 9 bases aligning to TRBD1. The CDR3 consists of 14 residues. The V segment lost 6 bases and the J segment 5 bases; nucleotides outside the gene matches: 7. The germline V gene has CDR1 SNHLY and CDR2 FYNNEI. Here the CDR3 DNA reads TGTGCCAGCAGGCCGGACAGGGGAACGACTGAAGCTTTCTTT. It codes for CASRPDRGTTEAFF.

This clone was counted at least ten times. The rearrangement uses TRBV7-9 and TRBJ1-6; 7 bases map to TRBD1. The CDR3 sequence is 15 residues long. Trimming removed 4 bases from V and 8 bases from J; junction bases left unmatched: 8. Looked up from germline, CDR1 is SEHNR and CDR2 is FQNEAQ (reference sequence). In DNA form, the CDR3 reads TGTGCCAGCAGCTACCAGAGCAGGGGGGATTCACCCCTCCACTTT. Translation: CASSYQSRGDSPLHF.

In DNA form, the CDR3 reads TGTGCCAGCAGCAACGACAGGGTTCAGCCCCAGCATTTT. This sequence encodes CASSNDRVQPQHF. The chain links TRBV6-5 to TRBJ1-5; 7 bases are shared with TRBD1. Per germline, CDR1 MNHEY and CDR2 SVGAGI. J lost 6 bases, V lost 6 bases, and 5 bases had no gene match. The CDR3 has 13 residues.